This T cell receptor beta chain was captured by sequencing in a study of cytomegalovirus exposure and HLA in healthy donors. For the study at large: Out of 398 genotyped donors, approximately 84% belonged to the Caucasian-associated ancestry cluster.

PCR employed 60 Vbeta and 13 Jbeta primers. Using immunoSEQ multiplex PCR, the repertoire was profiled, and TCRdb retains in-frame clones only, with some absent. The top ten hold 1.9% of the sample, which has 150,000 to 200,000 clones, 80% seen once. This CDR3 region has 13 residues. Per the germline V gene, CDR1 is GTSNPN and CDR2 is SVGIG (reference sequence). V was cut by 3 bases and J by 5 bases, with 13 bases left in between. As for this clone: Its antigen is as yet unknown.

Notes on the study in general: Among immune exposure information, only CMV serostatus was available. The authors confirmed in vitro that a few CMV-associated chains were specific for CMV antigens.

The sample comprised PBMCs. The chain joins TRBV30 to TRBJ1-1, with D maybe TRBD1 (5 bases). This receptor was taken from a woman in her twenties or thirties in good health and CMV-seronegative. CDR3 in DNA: TGTGCCTGGAGCGCCGGGGGGGGGACTGAAGCTTTCTTT. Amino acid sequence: CAWSAGGGTEAFF.